These 5 T cell receptor beta chains came from one sample sequenced in a study of metastatic and nonmetastatic thyroid tumors. No patient received treatment before thyroid surgery. TCRdb ran MiXCR on the PCR reads. Seen here are some 84,000 clones, around 7.8% observed once, and the top ten hold approximately 8.8%. The sequenced sample consisted of blood. The receptor source for this set is a female donor with papillary thyroid cancer or a benign thyroid nodule (not recorded which). Some clones in this sample may be carry-over from other donors' samples.

There are many counts of this clone. The chain carries TRBV9 and TRBJ1-2; TRBD1 might be the D (6 bases). The V end was cut by 2 bases, the J end by 4 bases, with 12 bases between. The germline CDR1 and CDR2 sequences are SGDLS and YYNGEE. The CDR3 covers 14 residues. CDR3 sequence (DNA): TGTGCCAGCAGCGTGGGGGTAGGGGGCTATGGCTACACCTTC. Amino acid sequence: CASSVGVGGYGYTF.

The rearrangement joins TRBV4-1 to TRBJ2-7; 9 bases match TRBD1. This CDR3 is built from 16 residues. The germline gives CDR1 MGHRA, CDR2 YSYEKL. Trimming cost V 2 bases and J 8 bases; bases outside gene matches: 13. Here the CDR3 reads CASSQTSGTGPYQQYF. CDR3 nucleotides: TGCGCCAGCAGCCAAACCTCCGGGACAGGGCCTTATCAGCAGTACTTC.

This clone was seen a few times. This may come from a read error, since a much larger clone is one base off. The J gene is TRBJ2-5, the V gene TRBV6-1, with 13 bases identical to TRBD2. CDR3 length equals 16 residues. Per germline, CDR1 MNHNS and CDR2 SASEGT. CDR3 amino acids: CASSATSGGAFETLYF. DNA of the CDR3: TGTGCCAGCAGTGCAACTAGCGGGGGGGCCTTTGAGACCCTGTACTTC.

Many counts were recorded for this clone. The chain is built from TRBV20-1 and TRBJ2-2; D is perhaps TRBD1 (5 bases). CDR1 is DFQATT, CDR2 SNEGSKA, per germline (reference sequence). V was pared by 3 bases and J by 7 bases, with 6 bases between. The length of the CDR3 is 11 residues. The CDR3 protein is CSASRDGELFF. CDR3 coding DNA: TGCAGTGCTAGCAGGGACGGGGAGCTGTTTTTT.

In this sample, this clone turned up many times. The CDR3 spells CASSPSTGESYGYTF. DNA of the CDR3: TGCGCCAGCAGCCCTTCGACAGGGGAGAGCTATGGCTACACCTTC. The chain combines TRBV5-1 with TRBJ1-2, with 8 bases identical to TRBD1. CDR3 size: 15 residues. Germline V gives CDR1 SGHRS, CDR2 YFSETQ. J gave up 4 bases and V 4 bases, and 9 bases lay outside the gene matches.